Sequencing of this TCR beta chain was carried out in a study of shared clonotypes between healthy human individuals. The germline CDR1 and CDR2 sequences are ENHRY and SYGVKD. The CDR3 is 15 amino acids. Trimming took 0 bases from V and 3 from J; bases not matched to a gene: 5. On this clone: Additional DNA sequences in this sample encode the identical CDR3.

A CD45RA-negative memory subset and a CD45RA+ naive subset were separated from the CD4+ cells. The protocol was immunoSEQ multiplex PCR, while the TCRdb copy is restricted to in-frame clones and leaves out a portion. The sample contains about 2 million clones, 85% to 95% of which appear only once. The material sequenced was naive CD4+ T cells sorted from blood. This sample's subset: CD45RA+ positively selected. This rearrangement joins TRBV10-3 to TRBJ2-7; 7 bases are shared with TRBD2. The TCR originated in a man aged 18-30 years in good health. This CDR3 reads CAISESGGSLYEQYF. The CDR3 nucleotides read TGTGCCATCAGTGAGTCGGGAGGGAGTCTCTACGAGCAGTACTTC.